These T cell receptor beta chains were read from a single sample in a study of cytomegalovirus exposure and HLA in healthy donors. Measured with immunoSEQ multiplex PCR; TCRdb has only the in-frame clones, and not every one. The specimen's table records 150,000 to 200,000 clones. The sample consisted of PBMCs. These TCRs come from a woman between 18 and 30 years old in good health and CMV-seropositive. Each CDR3 is given with its conserved first and last residue. A D gene is named only where the DNA matches it firmly.

>TRBV15|TRBJ1-1|.
TGTGCCACCAGCAGAGTTCAAACAGGGAGAATGAACACTGAAGCTTTCTTT
CATSRVQTGRMNTEAFF
>TRBV2|TRBJ2-7|.
TGTGCCAGCAGTGAAGTCTACTCCTACGAGCAGTACTTC
CASSEVYSYEQYF
>TRBV19|TRBJ2-7|.
TGTGCCAGTAGTATAGATCATGCAGTAGGTGACTACGAGCAGTACTTC
CASSIDHAVGDYEQYF
>TRBV5-1|TRBJ2-2|.
TGCGCCAGCAGCACAGGACATCCCAACACCGGGGAGCTGTTTTTT
CASSTGHPNTGELFF
>TRBV6-5|TRBJ1-6|TRBD1
TGTGCCAGCAGAAGCGGGACAGGGGCCTCACCCCTCCACTTT
CASRSGTGASPLHF
>TRBV5-6|TRBJ1-2|.
TGTGCCAGCAGCTTGTTTGAGGGCAGGGGTAACTATGGCTACACCTTC
CASSLFEGRGNYGYTF
>TRBV7-9|TRBJ2-1|TRBD2
TGTGCCAGCACCCCTAGCGGGAGCGAACAGGCTGAGCAGTTCTTC
CASTPSGSEQAEQFF
>TRBV13|TRBJ2-6|TRBD1
TGTGCCAGCAGCGCACAGGGGCCGCCTTTTGGGGCCAACGTCCTGACTTTC
CASSAQGPPFGANVLTF
>TRBV25-1|TRBJ1-1|.
TGTGCCAGCAGTGAAGGGGGGGCAGCTTTCTTT
CASSEGGAAFF
>TRBV27|TRBJ2-1|TRBD1
TGTGCCAGCAGTTTAAGGGACAGGGGAGGCAATGAGCAGTTCTTC
CASSLRDRGGNEQFF
>TRBV19|TRBJ1-2|.
TGTGCCAGTGAGCGGACAGATCGGTTAGCTAACTATGGCTACACCTTC
CASERTDRLANYGYTF
>TRBV6-5|TRBJ2-1|TRBD1
TGTGCCAGCAGGGGACAGGGGGGTAATGAGCAGTTCTTC
CASRGQGGNEQFF
>TRBV6-6|TRBJ1-1|.
TGTGCCAGCAGTTACACAAGCGGGGGGAAGAACACTGAAGCTTTCTTT
CASSYTSGGKNTEAFF
>TRBV7-6|TRBJ2-7|TRBD2
TGTGCCAGCAGCTTAACGGAAACCCTAGCGGGAGCCTCCCACGAGCAGTACTTC
CASSLTETLAGASHEQYF
>TRBV7-2|TRBJ2-7|TRBD2
TGTGCCAGCAGCTTATTGCGGGGGGCAGCGGACGAGCAGTACTTC
CASSLLRGAADEQYF
>TRBV7-9|TRBJ1-4|.
TGTGCCAGCAGCTTAGGGCTCCCTGAAAAACTGTTTTTT
CASSLGLPEKLFF
>TRBV11-2|TRBJ1-2|.
TGTGCCAGCAGCTTAGGGGGCGGCTATGGCTACACCTTC
CASSLGGGYGYTF
>TRBV25-1|TRBJ1-3|.
TGTGCCAGCAGCCCGGGGGGGGTCGGGACTGGAAACACCATATATTTT
CASSPGGVGTGNTIYF
>TRBV7-2|TRBJ2-2|TRBD2
TGTGCCAGCAGCTTAGCGACGGGAGGGACCGGGGAGCTGTTTTTT
CASSLATGGTGELFF